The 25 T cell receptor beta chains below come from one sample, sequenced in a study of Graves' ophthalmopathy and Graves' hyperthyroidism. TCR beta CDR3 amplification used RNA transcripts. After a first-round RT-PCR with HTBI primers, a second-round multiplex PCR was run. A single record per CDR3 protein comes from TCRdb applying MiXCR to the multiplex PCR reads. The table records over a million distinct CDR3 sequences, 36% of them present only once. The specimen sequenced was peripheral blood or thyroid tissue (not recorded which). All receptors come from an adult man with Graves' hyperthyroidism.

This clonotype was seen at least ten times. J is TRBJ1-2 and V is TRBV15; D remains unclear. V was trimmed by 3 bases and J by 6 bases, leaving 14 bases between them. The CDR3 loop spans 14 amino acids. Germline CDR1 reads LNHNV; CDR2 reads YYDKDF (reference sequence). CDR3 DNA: TGTGCCACCAGCAGCCGCTGGGGAACCGATGGCTACACCTTC. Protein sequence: CATSSRWGTDGYTF.

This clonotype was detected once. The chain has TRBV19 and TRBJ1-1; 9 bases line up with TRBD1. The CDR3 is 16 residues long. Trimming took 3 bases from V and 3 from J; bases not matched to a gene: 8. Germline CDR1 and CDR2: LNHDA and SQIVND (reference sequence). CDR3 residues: CASSILGTGLDTEAFF. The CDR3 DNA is TGTGCCAGTAGTATCCTAGGGACAGGGCTGGACACTGAAGCTTTCTTT.

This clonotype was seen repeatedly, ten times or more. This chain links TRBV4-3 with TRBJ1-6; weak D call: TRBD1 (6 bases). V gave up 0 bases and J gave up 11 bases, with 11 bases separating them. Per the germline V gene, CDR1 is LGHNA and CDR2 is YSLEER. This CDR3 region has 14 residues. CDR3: CASSQDQQGTPLHF. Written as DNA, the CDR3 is TGCGCCAGCAGCCAAGACCAACAGGGTACACCCCTCCACTTT.

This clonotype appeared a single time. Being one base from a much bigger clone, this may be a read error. CDR3 nucleotide sequence: TGTGCCAGCAGTAACGGGGGTAGGAGGACTGAAGCTTTCTTT. It is translated as CASSNGGRRTEAFF. The rearrangement links TRBV11-2 to TRBJ1-1, with D possibly matching TRBD1 (5 bases). CDR1 SGHAT and CDR2 FQNNGV come from the germline V gene. The V end lost 6 bases, the J end lost 5 bases, and 16 bases lay between the germline ends. The length of the CDR3 is 14 residues.

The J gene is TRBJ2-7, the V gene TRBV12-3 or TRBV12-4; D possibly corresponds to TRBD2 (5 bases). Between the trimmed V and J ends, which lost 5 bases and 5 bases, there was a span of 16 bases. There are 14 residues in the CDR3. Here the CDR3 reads CASSPGVRWDEQYF. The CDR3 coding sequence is TGTGCCAGCAGTCCCGGGGTCCGGTGGGACGAGCAGTACTTC.

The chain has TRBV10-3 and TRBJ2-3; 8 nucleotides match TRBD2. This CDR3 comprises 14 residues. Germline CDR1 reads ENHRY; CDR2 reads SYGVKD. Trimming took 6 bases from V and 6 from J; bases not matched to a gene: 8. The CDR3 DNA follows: TGTGCCATCAGAGGGCTAGCGGGCTTGGATACGCAGTATTTT. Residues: CAIRGLAGLDTQYF.

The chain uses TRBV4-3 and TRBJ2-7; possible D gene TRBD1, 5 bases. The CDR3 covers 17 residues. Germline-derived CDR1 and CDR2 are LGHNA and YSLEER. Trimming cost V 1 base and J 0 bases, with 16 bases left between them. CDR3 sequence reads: CASSQGVAGSASYEQYF. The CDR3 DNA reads TGCGCCAGCAGCCAAGGAGTAGCAGGGTCCGCCTCCTACGAGCAGTACTTC.

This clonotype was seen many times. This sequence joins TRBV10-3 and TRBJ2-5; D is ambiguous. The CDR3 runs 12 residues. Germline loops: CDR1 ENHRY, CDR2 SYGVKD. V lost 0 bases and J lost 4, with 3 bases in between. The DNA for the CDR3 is TGTGCCATCAGTGAGTCGACAGAGACCCAGTACTTC. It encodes CAISESTETQYF.

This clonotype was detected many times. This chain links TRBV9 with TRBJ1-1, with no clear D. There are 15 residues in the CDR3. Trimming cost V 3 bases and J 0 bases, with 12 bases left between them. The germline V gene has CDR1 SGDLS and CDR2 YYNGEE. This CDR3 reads CASSAETVMNTEAFF. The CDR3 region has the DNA TGTGCCAGCAGCGCCGAAACAGTTATGAACACTGAAGCTTTCTTT.

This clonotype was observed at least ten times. CDR3 in DNA: TGTGCCAGTCGCGACAGGGATCGGAGCAATCAGCCCCAGCATTTT. Protein: CASRDRDRSNQPQHF. The chain has TRBV19 and TRBJ1-5; TRBD1 aligns across 7 bases. V was pared by 8 bases and J by 1 base, with 8 bases of the junction left unmatched. The germline CDR1 and CDR2 sequences are LNHDA and SQIVND (reference sequence). The CDR3 loop spans 15 amino acids.

CDR3 DNA: TGTGCCAGCAGCGCGGGGAGAACTGGAAACACCATATATTTT. This encodes CASSAGRTGNTIYF. This chain connects TRBV7-9 to TRBJ1-3; D not certain. Germline assignment: CDR1 SEHNR and CDR2 FQNEAQ (reference sequence). CDR3 length equals 14 residues. V dropped 5 bases and J dropped 2 bases, with 10 bases sitting between them.

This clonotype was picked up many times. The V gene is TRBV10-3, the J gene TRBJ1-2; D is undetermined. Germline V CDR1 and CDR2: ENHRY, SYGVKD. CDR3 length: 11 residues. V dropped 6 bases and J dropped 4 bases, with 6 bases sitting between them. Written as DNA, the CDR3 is TGTGCCATCAGGGGGATCTATGGCTACACCTTC. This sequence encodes CAIRGIYGYTF.

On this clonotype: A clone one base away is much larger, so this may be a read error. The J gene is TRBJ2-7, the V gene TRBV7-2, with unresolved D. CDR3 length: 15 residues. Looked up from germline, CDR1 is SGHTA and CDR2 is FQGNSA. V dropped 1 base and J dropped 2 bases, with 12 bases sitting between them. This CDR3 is CASSLGPRIAYEQYF. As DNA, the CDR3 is TGTGCCAGCAGCTTAGGCCCCAGGATAGCCTACGAGCAGTACTTC.

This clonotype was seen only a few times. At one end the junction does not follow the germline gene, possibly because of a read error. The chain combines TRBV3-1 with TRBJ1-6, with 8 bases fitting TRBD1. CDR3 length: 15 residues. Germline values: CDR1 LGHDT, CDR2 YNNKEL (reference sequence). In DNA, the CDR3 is TGTGCCAGCAGCCAACCAGGGGGCGCTGGGTCACCCCCCCACTTT. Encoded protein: CASSQPGGAGSPPHF.

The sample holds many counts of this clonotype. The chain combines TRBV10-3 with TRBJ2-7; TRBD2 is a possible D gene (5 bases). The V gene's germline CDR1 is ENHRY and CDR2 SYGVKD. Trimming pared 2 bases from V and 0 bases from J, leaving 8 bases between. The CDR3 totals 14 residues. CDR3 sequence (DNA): TGTGCCATCAGTGAGGACCGGGACTCCTACGAGCAGTACTTC. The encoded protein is CAISEDRDSYEQYF.

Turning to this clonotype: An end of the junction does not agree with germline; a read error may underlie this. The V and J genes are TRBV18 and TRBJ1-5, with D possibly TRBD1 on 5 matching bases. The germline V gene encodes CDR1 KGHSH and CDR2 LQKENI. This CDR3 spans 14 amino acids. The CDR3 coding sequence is TGTGCCAGCTCACGGGGCGGGAGCAATCATCCCCAGCATTTT. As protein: CASSRGGSNHPQHF.

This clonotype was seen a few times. The CDR3 region has the DNA TGTGCCAACTCTGACCCGGGACAGGGGAAAGAAACTGGGGCCAACGTCCTGACTTTC. It translates to CANSDPGQGKETGANVLTF. The chain uses TRBV2 and TRBJ2-6; 10 bases fit TRBD1. This CDR3 has 19 residues. Germline V lookup: CDR1 SNHLY, CDR2 FYNNEI. The V gene end was trimmed by 10 bases and the J gene end by 2 bases; junction bases not matched to a gene: 17.

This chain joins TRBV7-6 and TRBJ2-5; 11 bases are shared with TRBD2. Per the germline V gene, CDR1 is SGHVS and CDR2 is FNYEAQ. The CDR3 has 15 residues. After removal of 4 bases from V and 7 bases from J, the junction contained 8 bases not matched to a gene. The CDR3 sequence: CASSSLAGVTGTQYF. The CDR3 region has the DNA TGTGCCAGCAGCTCACTAGCGGGAGTAACCGGGACCCAGTACTTC.

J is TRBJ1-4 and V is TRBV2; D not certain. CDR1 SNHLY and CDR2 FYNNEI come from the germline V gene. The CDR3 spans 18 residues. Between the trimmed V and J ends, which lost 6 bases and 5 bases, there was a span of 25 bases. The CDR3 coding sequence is TGTGCCAGCAGCCAAGTCCGCGTCCGGAAACCAGTAAATGAAAAACTGTTTTTT. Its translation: CASSQVRVRKPVNEKLFF.

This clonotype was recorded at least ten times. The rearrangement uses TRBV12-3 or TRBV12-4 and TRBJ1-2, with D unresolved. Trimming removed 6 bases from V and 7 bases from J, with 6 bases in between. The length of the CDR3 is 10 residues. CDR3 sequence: CASRMGGYTF. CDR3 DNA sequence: TGTGCCAGCAGGATGGGTGGCTACACCTTC.

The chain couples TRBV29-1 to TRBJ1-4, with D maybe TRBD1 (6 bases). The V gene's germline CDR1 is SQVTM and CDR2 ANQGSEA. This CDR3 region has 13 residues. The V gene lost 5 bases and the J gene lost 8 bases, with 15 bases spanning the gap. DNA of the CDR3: TGCAGCGTTCGTCCACAGGGTGAAGAAAAACTGTTTTTT. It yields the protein CSVRPQGEEKLFF.

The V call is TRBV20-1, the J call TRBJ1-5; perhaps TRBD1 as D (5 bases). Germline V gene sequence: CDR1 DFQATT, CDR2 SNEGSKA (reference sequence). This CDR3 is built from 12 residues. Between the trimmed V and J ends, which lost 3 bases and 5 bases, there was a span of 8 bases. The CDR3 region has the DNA TGCAGTGCTAGGGGGGTCGATCAGCCCCAGCATTTT. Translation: CSARGVDQPQHF.

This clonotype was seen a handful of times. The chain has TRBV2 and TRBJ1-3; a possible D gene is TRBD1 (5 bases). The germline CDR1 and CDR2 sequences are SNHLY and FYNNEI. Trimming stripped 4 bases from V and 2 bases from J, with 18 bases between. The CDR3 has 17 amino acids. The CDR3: CASSARDATFAGNTIYF. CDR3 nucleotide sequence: TGTGCCAGCAGTGCAAGGGACGCAACCTTCGCTGGAAACACCATATATTTT.

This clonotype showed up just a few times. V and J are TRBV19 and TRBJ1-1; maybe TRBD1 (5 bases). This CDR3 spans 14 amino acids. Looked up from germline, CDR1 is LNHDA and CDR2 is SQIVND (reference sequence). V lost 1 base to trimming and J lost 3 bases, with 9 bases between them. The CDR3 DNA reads TGTGCCAGTAGTATAGCGGGACTGCACACTGAAGCTTTCTTT. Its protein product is CASSIAGLHTEAFF.

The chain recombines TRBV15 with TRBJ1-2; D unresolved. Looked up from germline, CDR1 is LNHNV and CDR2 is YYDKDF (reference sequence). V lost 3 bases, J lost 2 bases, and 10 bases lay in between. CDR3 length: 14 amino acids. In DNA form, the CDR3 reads TGTGCCACCAGCAGCTTAAGCAGCAACTATGGCTACACCTTC. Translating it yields CATSSLSSNYGYTF.